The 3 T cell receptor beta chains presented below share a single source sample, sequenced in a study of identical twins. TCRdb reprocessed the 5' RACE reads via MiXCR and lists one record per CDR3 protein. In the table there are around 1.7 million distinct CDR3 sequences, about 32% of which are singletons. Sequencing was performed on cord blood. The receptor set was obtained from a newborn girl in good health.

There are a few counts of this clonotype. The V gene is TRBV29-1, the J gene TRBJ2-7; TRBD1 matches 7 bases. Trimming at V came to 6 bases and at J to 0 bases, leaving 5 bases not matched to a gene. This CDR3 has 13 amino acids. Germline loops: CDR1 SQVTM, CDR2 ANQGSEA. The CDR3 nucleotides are TGCAGCGTCCGAAGGGACAGCTCCTACGAGCAGTACTTC. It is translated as CSVRRDSSYEQYF.

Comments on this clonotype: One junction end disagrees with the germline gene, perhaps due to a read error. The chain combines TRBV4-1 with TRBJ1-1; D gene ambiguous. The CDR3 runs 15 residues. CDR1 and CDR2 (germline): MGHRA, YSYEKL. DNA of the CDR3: TGCGCCAGCAGCCTTCGAAGGGCGGGGAGAACTGCAGCTTTCTTT. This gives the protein CASSLRRAGRTAAFF.

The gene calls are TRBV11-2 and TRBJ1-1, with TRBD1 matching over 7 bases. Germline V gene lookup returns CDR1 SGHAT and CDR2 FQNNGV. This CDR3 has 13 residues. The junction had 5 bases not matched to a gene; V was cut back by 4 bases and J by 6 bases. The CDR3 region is CASSWAGGAEAFF. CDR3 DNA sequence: TGTGCCAGCAGCTGGGCAGGGGGGGCTGAAGCTTTCTTT. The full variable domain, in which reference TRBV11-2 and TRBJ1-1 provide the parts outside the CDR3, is EAGVAQSPRYKIIEKRQSVAFWCNPISGHATLYWYQQILGQGPKLLIQFQNNGVVDDSQLPKDRFSAERLKGVDSTLKIQPAKLEDSAVYLCASSWAGGAEAFFGQGTRLTVV.